This T cell receptor beta chain was observed in a study of metastatic and nonmetastatic thyroid tumors (TCRdb year 2020). Describing the broader study: Repertoires were compared across peripheral blood and tumor or nodule tissue samples from malignant and benign thyroid patients. Summary of the overall study and its limitations: In both blood and tumor samples, malignant tumors were reported to have significantly higher TCR beta diversity than benign nodules.

None of the patients had been given any treatment before thyroid surgery. Using T-cell receptor beta sequencing, the researchers looked back retrospectively at clinical samples from patients, gathered between about 2012 and 2018. Compared with the rest of its sample, this clone is medium-sized (0.01 to 0.1%). Which antigen it targets is not known. No base qualities exist here, and no much larger clone lies one base off it. The library was made by PCR. The instrument given in TCRdb is Illumina HiSeq 4000. High-throughput sequencing was used to profile the CDR3 region of the TCR beta-chain in every patient. As for the authors' bioinformatics: A classifier to discriminate distant-metastatic papillary thyroid cancer patients was built from CDR3 differences across clinicopathological groups. Repertoire diversity was assessed with the Shannon index, and tumor-blood repertoire similarity with the Morisita-Horn index. The public reads were reanalyzed by TCRdb: fastp trimming at Q25, MiXCR alignment, in-frame beta chains only. The V and J calls, along with clone size, are taken from TCRdb and not from the paper's own processing. The sample table shows 20,000 to 25,000 clones, and about 14% are seen once. The ten largest clonotypes hold around 13% of the sample.

The sequencing input was tumor tissue. This receptor was taken from a female donor with papillary thyroid cancer or a benign thyroid nodule (not recorded which). Some clones in this sample may be carry-over from other donors' samples.

The nucleotides read TGCGCCAGCAGCTTTAACGTGGGGCAGCAGTTCTTC. It translates as CASSFNVGQQFF. Recombination linked TRBV5-1 to TRBJ2-1; TRBD1 could be the D gene, as 5 bases match. Including cysteine and phenylalanine, the CDR3 has 12 amino acids. The DNA shown is the 36-base CDR3, in frame from base 1. The germline V gene yields SGHRS for CDR1 and YFSETQ for CDR2. V lost 2 bases and J lost 11 bases; the stretch between them is 11 bases long.